The 19 T cell receptor beta chains below come from one sample, sequenced in a study of T cell responses to AZD1222 COVID-19 vaccine (dated by TCRdb to the early 2020s). Libraries were made using the immunoSEQ multiplex PCR assay. This immuneACCESS table, as held by TCRdb, lists in-frame sequences with V and J called but not all clones. Of the missing ones, under half trace to an unresolved V gene in checked studies; the others have no known cause. The sample table holds 150,000 to 160,000 clones, of which around nine tenths were seen once. Of the sample, 1.5% to 2% is held by the ten largest clones. The intended sense of this specimen's time point label: baseline before first vaccination. This specimen consisted of peripheral blood, obtained on day 0 of AZD1222 vaccination. Every receptor here comes from an adult in good health.

This chain's CDR3 is CASSLDRASYEQYF. The CDR3 DNA reads as TGTGCCAGCAGCTTGGACAGGGCGTCCTACGAGCAGTACTTC. The V and J genes are TRBV5-4 and TRBJ2-7; D is possibly TRBD1 (6 bases). The CDR3 covers 14 residues. The germline V gene has CDR1 SGHNT and CDR2 YYREEE (reference sequence). The germline V and J ends were trimmed by 0 bases and 1 base, with 8 bases remaining between them.

The V gene is TRBV4-1, the J gene TRBJ2-7; the match to TRBD2 covers 8 bases. Trimming removed 0 bases from V and 0 bases from J; junction bases left unmatched: 4. CDR1 is MGHRA, CDR2 YSYEKL, per germline. This CDR3 has 16 residues. This CDR3 reads CASSQEILAGSYEQYF. In DNA form, the CDR3 reads TGCGCCAGCAGCCAAGAAATTCTAGCGGGCTCCTACGAGCAGTACTTC.

The chain carries TRBV15 and TRBJ1-1; no reliable D call. In germline, CDR1 is LNHNV, CDR2 YYDKDF (reference sequence). This CDR3 contains 15 residues. Trimming removed 0 bases at V and 5 bases at J, with 13 bases between. CDR3 in amino acids: CATSRERGMGTEAFF. CDR3 coding DNA: TGTGCCACCAGCAGAGAGAGAGGGATGGGGACTGAAGCTTTCTTT.

The rearrangement uses TRBV5-1 and TRBJ1-1; D gene unclear. This CDR3 contains 14 residues. CDR1 is SGHRS and CDR2 is YFSETQ in the germline V gene. V was cut by 4 bases and J by 4 bases, with 14 bases left in between. The CDR3 here is CASSLDGGVTEAFF. The CDR3 region has the DNA TGCGCCAGCAGCCTGGACGGAGGAGTCACTGAAGCTTTCTTT.

This clone appeared once. The chain carries TRBV28 and TRBJ2-1; D is ambiguous. CDR3 length: 13 amino acids. CDR1 MDHEN and CDR2 SYDVKM come from the germline V gene. Trimming left V 9 bases short and J 3 bases short, with 12 bases between. The CDR3 DNA reads TGTGCCAGTGGTAGGCCGCACTACAATGAGCAGTTCTTC. Protein: CASGRPHYNEQFF.

The chain uses TRBV9 and TRBJ2-2; the match to TRBD1 covers 8 bases. The CDR3 consists of 15 residues. Germline V gene lookup returns CDR1 SGDLS and CDR2 YYNGEE. Trimming at V came to 3 bases and at J to 5 bases, leaving 6 bases not matched to a gene. CDR3 region: CASSAGQGRTGELFF. CDR3 sequence (DNA): TGTGCCAGCAGCGCAGGACAGGGACGAACCGGGGAGCTGTTTTTT.

This chain connects TRBV13 to TRBJ1-2; possible D gene TRBD1, 6 bases. The germline gives CDR1 PRHDT, CDR2 FYEKMQ (reference sequence). The CDR3 spans 16 residues. The V and J ends lost 1 base and 2 bases respectively, with 14 bases between them. The CDR3 is CASSLALNGQNYGYTF. In DNA form, the CDR3 reads TGTGCCAGCAGCTTAGCCCTAAACGGACAGAACTATGGCTACACCTTC. The entire variable domain, with the rest obtained from reference TRBV13 and TRBJ1-2, is as follows: AAGVIQSPRHLIKEKRETATLKCYPIPRHDTVYWYQQGPGQDPQFLISFYEKMQSDKGSIPDRFSAQQFSDYHSELNMSSLELGDSALYFCASSLALNGQNYGYTFGSGTRLTVV.

V and J are TRBV4-2 and TRBJ1-1; D gene unclear. Germline CDR1 LGHNA, CDR2 YNFKEQ. The length of the CDR3 is 14 residues. V shed 1 base and J shed 1 base, with 7 bases lying between them. CDR3 region: CASSQVKGNTEAFF. DNA of the CDR3: TGTGCCAGCAGCCAAGTCAAGGGGAACACTGAAGCTTTCTTT.

The chain recombines TRBV11-3 with TRBJ2-2; the D gene could be TRBD1 or TRBD2 (5 bases each). Deletions cut 4 bases from V and 3 bases from J, with 12 bases between. The CDR3 is 15 residues long. Germline V CDR1 and CDR2: SGHNT, YENEEA. The CDR3 is CASSSGALDTGELFF. CDR3 nucleotides: TGTGCCAGCAGCTCCGGGGCTTTGGACACCGGGGAGCTGTTTTTT.

This clone was recorded once. The chain carries TRBV30 and TRBJ2-6, with TRBD1 as a possible D gene (6 bases). Per germline, CDR1 GTSNPN and CDR2 SVGIG (reference sequence). This CDR3 has 15 residues. The V end lost 5 bases, the J end lost 1 base, and 12 bases lay between the germline ends. CDR3: CAWSQTGSGANVLTF. The CDR3 DNA reads as TGTGCCTGGTCCCAAACAGGGTCTGGGGCCAACGTCCTGACTTTC.

The chain employs TRBV5-1 and TRBJ2-3; D call uncertain. V lost 3 bases to trimming and J lost 4 bases, with 18 bases between them. The CDR3 sequence is 16 residues long. The germline V gene has CDR1 SGHRS and CDR2 YFSETQ. CDR3 sequence (DNA): TGCGCCAGCAGCTACACTTGGGATGGTAACCCAGATACGCAGTATTTT. This translates into CASSYTWDGNPDTQYF. The entire variable domain, with the rest obtained from reference TRBV5-1 and TRBJ2-3, is as follows: KAGVTQTPRYLIKTRGQQVTLSCSPISGHRSVSWYQQTPGQGLQFLFEYFSETQRNKGNFPGRFSGRQFSNSRSEMNVSTLELGDSALYLCASSYTWDGNPDTQYFGPGTRLTVL.

The gene calls are TRBV7-9 and TRBJ2-1; TRBD2 aligns across 11 bases. Germline V gene sequence: CDR1 SEHNR, CDR2 FQNEAQ (reference sequence). Trimming removed 5 bases from V and 7 bases from J; junction bases left unmatched: 10. The CDR3 covers 16 residues. The CDR3 spells CASSPLAGGPANEQFF. The CDR3 DNA reads TGTGCCAGCAGCCCATTAGCGGGAGGGCCGGCTAATGAGCAGTTCTTC.

The chain recombines TRBV5-1 with TRBJ1-1, with D tentatively TRBD1 (6 bases). Germline V gene lookup returns CDR1 SGHRS and CDR2 YFSETQ. CDR3 length: 16 amino acids. Trimming took off 4 bases at V and 1 base at J, with 17 bases between the two ends. CDR3 bases: TGCGCCAGCAGCCCGGGGGGCAGGGGACCGAACACTGAAGCTTTCTTT. This gives the protein CASSPGGRGPNTEAFF.

This chain links TRBV28 with TRBJ1-1; D is possibly TRBD1 (5 bases). Trimming removed 2 bases at V and 8 bases at J, with 18 bases between. Germline CDR1 is MDHEN and CDR2 is SYDVKM. This CDR3 has 15 amino acids. CDR3: CASSLLGPGIGEAFF. The CDR3, as DNA: TGTGCCAGCAGTTTACTGGGGCCCGGAATCGGAGAAGCTTTCTTT.

CDR3 DNA sequence: TGTGCCAGCAGTTTTGGGACTGATGGAGCAGATACGCAGTATTTT. It yields the protein CASSFGTDGADTQYF. This sequence joins TRBV27 and TRBJ2-3; D may be TRBD2 (6 bases). Trimming shortened V by 3 bases and J by 4 bases, and 14 bases separated the two germline ends. Germline V gene data show CDR1 as MNHEY and CDR2 as SMNVEV (reference sequence). CDR3 size: 15 residues.

This clone was found a few times. The chain is built from TRBV5-4 and TRBJ1-3, with TRBD1 identical over 10 bases. J gave up 4 bases and V 4 bases, and 8 bases lay outside the gene matches. Germline V lookup: CDR1 SGHNT, CDR2 YYREEE (reference sequence). The CDR3 length is 16 residues. This CDR3 is CASSPGQGFLGNTIYF. CDR3 DNA sequence: TGTGCCAGCAGCCCGGGACAGGGGTTCCTCGGAAACACCATATATTTT.

This clone was recorded once. The chain joins TRBV6-6 to TRBJ2-5; 7 bases align to TRBD2. This CDR3 has 13 residues. V lost 7 bases, J lost 5 bases, and 7 bases stayed unmatched. Looked up from germline, CDR1 is MNHNY and CDR2 is SVGAGI (reference sequence). The CDR3 loop is CASTYGGWETQYF. The CDR3 coding sequence is TGTGCCAGCACCTACGGGGGGTGGGAGACCCAGTACTTC.

The J gene is TRBJ2-7, the V gene TRBV4-2; 8 bases agree with TRBD2. Germline trimming cut 4 bases from V and 3 bases from J; bases unmatched to any gene: 8. This CDR3 has 15 amino acids. Germline CDR1 reads LGHNA; CDR2 reads YNFKEQ. The CDR3 loop reads CASSRSSGQNYEQYF. The CDR3 nucleotides are TGTGCCAGCAGCCGATCTAGCGGGCAGAACTACGAGCAGTACTTC.

CDR3 region: CASSKLGTQIYGYTF. The CDR3 DNA reads TGTGCCAGCAGTAAATTAGGGACGCAAATATATGGCTACACCTTC. V gene TRBV28 combines with J gene TRBJ1-2, with D possibly being TRBD1 (5 bases). The CDR3 spans 15 residues. The germline V and J ends were trimmed by 5 bases and 5 bases, with 18 bases remaining between them. Germline CDR1 and CDR2: MDHEN and SYDVKM.